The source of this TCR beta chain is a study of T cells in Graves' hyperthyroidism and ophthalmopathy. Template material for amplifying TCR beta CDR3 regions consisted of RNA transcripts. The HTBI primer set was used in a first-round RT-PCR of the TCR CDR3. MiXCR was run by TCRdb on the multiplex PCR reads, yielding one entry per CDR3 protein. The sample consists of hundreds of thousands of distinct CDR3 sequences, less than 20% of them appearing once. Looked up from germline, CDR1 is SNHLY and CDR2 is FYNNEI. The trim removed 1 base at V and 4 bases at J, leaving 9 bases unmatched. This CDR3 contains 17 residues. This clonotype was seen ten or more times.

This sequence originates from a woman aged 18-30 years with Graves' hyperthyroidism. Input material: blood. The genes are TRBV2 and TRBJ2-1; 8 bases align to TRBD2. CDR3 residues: CASSEDHGRGAYNEQFF. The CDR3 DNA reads TGTGCCAGCAGTGAAGATCATGGGCGGGGGGCATACAATGAGCAGTTCTTC.